Detailed here is one T cell receptor beta chain. The antigen is unknown. Some clones are missing from TCRdb's copy, which holds only in-frame ones; the method was immunoSEQ multiplex PCR. This sample has roughly 700,000 clones, with about 92% found just once. This specimen belongs to a study of shared clonotypes between healthy human individuals. Notes on the study in general: Generation of non-shared clonotypes was less probable than generation of clonotypes shared by all four donors.

V was cut by 8 bases and J by 1 base, with 11 bases left in between. There are 14 residues in the CDR3. Per germline, CDR1 MDHEN and CDR2 SYDVKM. This clonotype was sampled from a man in his late teens or twenties in good health. Some clones in this sample may be carry-over from other donors' samples. The rearrangement links TRBV28 to TRBJ2-2; possibly TRBD1 for D (5 bases). Sample: memory CD8+ T cells from PBMCs. The subset denotes: CD45RO+ cells pooled with CCR7-negative TemRA cells. The CDR3 here is CASRYTGNTGELFF. The CDR3, as DNA: TGTGCCAGCCGTTACACAGGGAACACCGGGGAGCTGTTTTTT.